This T cell receptor (beta chain) came from a study of Graves' ophthalmopathy and Graves' hyperthyroidism. The study, taken as a whole, reports: At 70.59% sensitivity and about 72% specificity, the model predicted progression of the ophthalmopathy. Clonotypes were expanded in thyroid at above 0.001 frequency, and most also appeared in blood.

This clonotype was seen many times. Its matching antigen is unknown. Those donors who had ophthalmopathy presented with moderate-to-severe activity, a CAS of ≥3, a NOSPECS of ≥4 and a duration under 3 months. Exclusion applied to patients with other autoimmune diseases, uncontrolled infections, pregnancy or lactation. TCR beta CDR3 amplification used RNA transcripts. First-round RT-PCR used HTBI primers; second-round multiplex PCR followed. TCRdb redid the calling of the multiplex PCR reads with MiXCR, one entry per CDR3 protein. Altogether 350,000 or so distinct CDR3 sequences are present, around a sixth being singletons, with the ten largest covering approximately 13%. V gave up 1 base and J gave up 5 bases; unmatched junction bases: 2. The CDR3 spans 14 residues. Germline CDR1 is SGHRS and CDR2 is YFSETQ.

The sequence was obtained from an adult man with Graves' ophthalmopathy. The sample consisted of peripheral blood. V usage is TRBV5-1 and J usage is TRBJ2-5, with 10 nucleotides matching TRBD1. CDR3 protein: CASSLRQGAETQYF. CDR3 nucleotides: TGCGCCAGCAGCTTGCGACAGGGGGCCGAGACCCAGTACTTC.